Below, 31 T cell receptor beta chains from the same sample are listed, as sequenced in a study of metastatic and nonmetastatic thyroid tumors. Until they underwent thyroid surgery, no patient had received any treatment. TCRdb re-clonotyped the PCR reads via MiXCR. The sample has 10,000 to 15,000 clones, over 20% seen once. Sequencing input: tumor tissue. Receptors originate from a female donor with papillary thyroid cancer or a benign thyroid nodule (not recorded which). Some clones in this sample may be carry-over from other donors' samples.

V and J are TRBV15 and TRBJ2-7; TRBD1 matches at 7 bases. The trim removed 1 base at V and 0 bases at J, leaving 3 bases unmatched. Germline assignment: CDR1 LNHNV and CDR2 YYDKDF (reference sequence). The CDR3 extends over 15 amino acids. The CDR3 nucleotides read TGTGCCACCAGCAGAGCAAGGGACAGCTCCTACGAGCAGTACTTC. It specifies CATSRARDSSYEQYF.

In its sample, this clone ranks as medium-sized. The chain couples TRBV2 to TRBJ2-7; the D gene is possibly TRBD1 (6 bases). Germline V gene sequence: CDR1 SNHLY, CDR2 FYNNEI. The V end was cut by 6 bases, the J end by 2 bases, with 8 bases between. The CDR3 extends over 12 amino acids. The CDR3, as DNA: TGTGCCAGCAGAGGACAGACCTACGAGCAGTACTTC. Amino acids: CASRGQTYEQYF.

By frequency in the sample, this clone is medium-sized. This chain uses TRBV27 with TRBJ2-7; D is possibly TRBD1 or TRBD2 (6 bases each). Trimming cost V 6 bases and J 1 base, with 19 bases left between them. The CDR3 loop spans 16 amino acids. The germline CDR1 and CDR2 sequences are MNHEY and SMNVEV (reference sequence). CDR3 nucleotide sequence: TGTGCCAGCAGCACAAACCTGGGGGGACAATCCTACGAGCAGTACTTC. It encodes CASSTNLGGQSYEQYF.

This clone has a handful of counts. The chain employs TRBV29-1 and TRBJ1-3; D is undetermined. The CDR3 runs to 13 residues. Trimming shortened V by 4 bases and J by 0 bases, and 7 bases separated the two germline ends. Per the germline V gene, CDR1 is SQVTM and CDR2 is ANQGSEA. The CDR3 reads CSVGSSSGNTIYF. CDR3 in DNA: TGCAGCGTTGGTTCCAGCTCTGGAAACACCATATATTTT.

This clone has ten or more counts. The chain links TRBV20-1 to TRBJ2-4, with TRBD2 as a possible D gene (6 bases). CDR3 length equals 16 residues. V lost 3 bases to trimming and J lost 2 bases, with 17 bases between them. From germline, CDR1 is DFQATT and CDR2 SNEGSKA (reference sequence). CDR3 sequence reads: CSASYWRDGPKNIQYF. Here the CDR3 DNA reads TGCAGTGCTAGCTACTGGAGGGACGGCCCCAAAAACATTCAGTACTTC.

In its sample, this clone is medium-sized. The chain links TRBV4-1 to TRBJ2-3; no reliable D call. Germline assignment: CDR1 MGHRA and CDR2 YSYEKL. The CDR3 has 15 amino acids. Trimming pared 1 base from V and 2 bases from J, leaving 10 bases between. DNA of the CDR3: TGCGCCAGCAGCCAAGTTTTTCTTCCCACAGATACGCAGTATTTT. The encoded protein is CASSQVFLPTDTQYF.

V and J are TRBV11-2 and TRBJ2-1; tentative D call: TRBD2 (5 bases). CDR3 size: 15 residues. From germline, CDR1 is SGHAT and CDR2 FQNNGV. Trimming shortened V by 2 bases and J by 5 bases, and 13 bases separated the two germline ends. The CDR3 region has the DNA TGTGCCAGCAGCTTAAGTTCGGACTCTAACAATGAGCAGTTCTTC. It encodes CASSLSSDSNNEQFF.

A single count supports this clone. The CDR3 DNA reads TGTGCCAGTAGTATAGATAATGGGGGGCATCCCTACAATGAGCAGTTCTTC. Translation: CASSIDNGGHPYNEQFF. The chain links TRBV19 to TRBJ2-1, with D perhaps TRBD1 or TRBD2 (6 bases each). CDR3 length: 17 amino acids. Germline V lookup: CDR1 LNHDA, CDR2 SQIVND (reference sequence). V was cut by 0 bases and J by 2 bases, with 14 bases left in between.

In its sample, this clone was seen a few times. Likely a read error: the CDR3 ends without its conserved phenylalanine or tryptophan. The gene calls are TRBV10-3 and TRBJ1-2; the match to TRBD1 covers 9 bases. V shed 2 bases and J 7 bases; nucleotides not matched to a gene: 8. The germline CDR1 and CDR2 sequences are ENHRY and SYGVKD. This CDR3 has 15 residues. The CDR3 is CAISERGQGMSGYTS. For the CDR3, the DNA is TGTGCCATCAGTGAGAGGGGACAGGGAATGAGTGGCTACACCTCC.

This clone was detected many times. The chain couples TRBV4-1 to TRBJ1-5, with D possibly being TRBD1 (5 bases). The CDR3 consists of 16 residues. Trimming took off 0 bases at V and 7 bases at J, with 16 bases between the two ends. Germline-derived CDR1 and CDR2 are MGHRA and YSYEKL. The DNA for the CDR3 is TGCGCCAGCAGCCAAGATCCGGGGGGGTTTAGGCAGCCCCAGCATTTT. Protein: CASSQDPGGFRQPQHF.

This rearrangement joins TRBV9 to TRBJ2-3; D may be TRBD1 or TRBD2 (5 bases each). The CDR3 is 16 amino acids. Germline V gene data show CDR1 as SGDLS and CDR2 as YYNGEE. Trimming stripped 0 bases from V and 2 bases from J, with 13 bases between. The CDR3, as DNA: TGTGCCAGCAGCGTAGGGGGGTGGGATAACACAGATACGCAGTATTTT. It translates to CASSVGGWDNTDTQYF.

This clone was picked up many times. J is TRBJ1-5 and V is TRBV7-9; no definite D call. The CDR3 consists of 13 residues. The V end was cut by 5 bases, the J end by 7 bases, with 12 bases between. Germline assignment: CDR1 SEHNR and CDR2 FQNEAQ (reference sequence). The CDR3 bases are TGTGCCAGCAGCCGGAGGGCAGAACAGCCCCAGCATTTT. This encodes CASSRRAEQPQHF.

V gene TRBV19 combines with J gene TRBJ2-3; TRBD1 might be the D (6 bases). The CDR3 runs 14 residues. CDR1 is LNHDA and CDR2 is SQIVND in the germline V gene (reference sequence). V dropped 4 bases and J dropped 3 bases, with 11 bases sitting between them. CDR3 in DNA: TGTGCCAGTAGTACCTGGGGACAAACAGATACGCAGTATTTT. It yields the protein CASSTWGQTDTQYF.

This chain joins TRBV19 and TRBJ2-7, with unresolved D. The CDR3 consists of 16 residues. The V end was cut by 2 bases, the J end by 10 bases, with 24 bases between. CDR1 and CDR2 from the germline V gene are LNHDA and SQIVND (reference sequence). The CDR3 loop is CASSIQGGVRASDQYF. The CDR3 nucleotides read TGTGCCAGTAGTATACAAGGTGGGGTAAGGGCCTCCGATCAGTACTTC.

This clone occurred a few times. The chain employs TRBV6-1 and TRBJ2-7; perhaps TRBD2 as D (6 bases). Looked up from germline, CDR1 is MNHNS and CDR2 is SASEGT. CDR3 size: 13 residues. Trimming took off 8 bases at V and 2 bases at J, with 13 bases between the two ends. CDR3 sequence (DNA): TGTGCCAGCCGGGACTCAAGAACCTACGAGCAGTACTTC. It yields the protein CASRDSRTYEQYF.

This clone was counted ten times or more. The rearrangement joins TRBV11-3 to TRBJ2-5, with TRBD1 matching over 11 bases. The CDR3 has 17 residues. Germline-derived CDR1 and CDR2 are SGHNT and YENEEA. Trimming removed 5 bases from V and 2 bases from J; junction bases left unmatched: 10. CDR3 amino acids: CASSPRTGGRQQETQYF. The CDR3 bases are TGTGCCAGCAGCCCCAGGACAGGGGGCCGGCAGCAAGAGACCCAGTACTTC.

The table lists this clone with many counts. The CDR3 protein is CASRPWSNSPLHF. As DNA, the CDR3 is TGTGCCAGCAGACCTTGGAGTAATTCACCCCTCCACTTT. V and J are TRBV5-6 and TRBJ1-6; no clear D gene. V was clipped by 5 bases and J by 6 bases, with 9 bases between them. Germline-derived CDR1 and CDR2 are SGHDT and YYEEEE. CDR3 length equals 13 residues.

As for this clone: A much larger clone is a single base away; this may be a read error. The same CDR3 arises from other DNA sequences in this sample as well. DNA of the CDR3: TGTGCCAGTAGTTCCCCGGGACAGGGCAATCAGCCCCAGCATTTT. As protein: CASSSPGQGNQPQHF. This chain connects TRBV6-2 or TRBV6-3 to TRBJ1-5; TRBD1 agrees at 8 bases. The CDR3 runs to 15 residues. Germline V lookup: CDR1 MNHEY, CDR2 SVGEGT.

This clone was counted at least ten times. The chain carries TRBV2 and TRBJ1-4; D ambiguous. Trimming shortened V by 6 bases and J by 5 bases, and 10 bases separated the two germline ends. In germline, CDR1 is SNHLY, CDR2 FYNNEI. This CDR3 is 13 amino acids long. The DNA for the CDR3 is TGTGCCAGCAGACCACAGCGGAATGAAAAACTGTTTTTT. Encoded protein: CASRPQRNEKLFF.

There are many counts of this clone. This specimen includes other DNA sequences encoding the same CDR3. V is TRBV9 and J is TRBJ2-5, with 7 nucleotides matching TRBD2. Trimming cost V 4 bases and J 5 bases; bases outside gene matches: 23. CDR1 and CDR2 from the germline V gene are SGDLS and YYNGEE. The CDR3 loop spans 19 amino acids. The DNA for the CDR3 is TGTGCCAGCAGCTCCTCGATTGGGGGAGGGATCAGAGCCCAGGAGACCCAGTACTTC. Its translation is CASSSSIGGGIRAQETQYF.

This clone is labeled medium-sized. V is TRBV30 and J is TRBJ2-7, with D unclear. Trimming left V 3 bases short and J 4 bases short, with 13 bases between. Germline V gives CDR1 GTSNPN, CDR2 SVGIG (reference sequence). The CDR3 is 13 amino acids. This CDR3 reads CAWRGRTAYEQYF. CDR3 nucleotide sequence: TGTGCCTGGAGGGGCAGGACCGCGTACGAGCAGTACTTC.

This clone was counted many times. The V call is TRBV7-6, the J call TRBJ1-5; 9 bases are shared with TRBD1. The germline V gene encodes CDR1 SGHVS and CDR2 FNYEAQ. Trimming cost V 5 bases and J 3 bases; bases outside gene matches: 11. CDR3 length: 17 amino acids. In DNA form, the CDR3 reads TGTGCCAGCAGCCCGGGACAGGGAATGGTATTCAATCAGCCCCAGCATTTT. Translation gives CASSPGQGMVFNQPQHF.

A few counts support this clone. CDR3 bases: TGTGCCAGCAGTCACGGGGGCAGGGGGCGGGAAAAACTGTTTTTT. This gives the protein CASSHGGRGREKLFF. The genes are TRBV6-5 and TRBJ1-4; 8 bases match TRBD1. CDR1 and CDR2 from the germline V gene are MNHEY and SVGAGI. This CDR3 region has 15 residues. V shed 5 bases, J shed 8 bases, and the junction held 10 bases outside the gene matches.

This clone has only a few counts. The chain uses TRBV27 and TRBJ2-1; 9 nucleotides line up with TRBD1. CDR3 length: 15 residues. The J segment lost 4 bases and the V segment lost 5 bases, leaving 6 bases of the junction unmatched. Germline V CDR1 and CDR2: MNHEY, SMNVEV (reference sequence). The CDR3 DNA follows: TGTGCCAGCAGTCGGACAGGGGATTCTTACAATGAGCAGTTCTTC. As protein: CASSRTGDSYNEQFF.

The sample holds many counts of this clone. V gene TRBV7-8 combines with J gene TRBJ1-2; D is uncertain. The CDR3 contains 14 residues. CDR1 is SGHVS, CDR2 FQNEAQ, per germline. V lost 1 base, J lost 4 bases, and 10 bases lay in between. For the CDR3, the DNA is TGTGCCAGCAGCTTAGAAAACAACTTCTATGGCTACACCTTC. Translated: CASSLENNFYGYTF. Variable domain in full (rest from reference TRBV7-8 and TRBJ1-2): GAGVSQSPRYKVAKRGQDVALRCDPISGHVSLFWYQQALGQGPEFLTYFQNEAQLDKSGLPSDRFFAERPEGSVSTLKIQRTQQEDSAVYLCASSLENNFYGYTFGSGTRLTVV.

This clone is medium-sized. The V and J genes are TRBV28 and TRBJ2-7; D call uncertain. Trimming stripped 8 bases from V and 4 bases from J, with 9 bases between. The CDR3 consists of 11 residues. Germline values: CDR1 MDHEN, CDR2 SYDVKM. CDR3 nucleotides: TGTGCCAGCGCTCAAGGATACGAGCAGTACTTC. Translation gives CASAQGYEQYF.

In its sample, this clone was seen many times. This chain connects TRBV19 to TRBJ2-1; D remains ambiguous. Trimming shortened V by 0 bases and J by 3 bases, and 15 bases separated the two germline ends. Germline V lookup: CDR1 LNHDA, CDR2 SQIVND (reference sequence). This CDR3 region has 17 residues. Here the CDR3 DNA reads TGTGCCAGTAGTATAGACCGCCGGACGGCGATCTACAATGAGCAGTTCTTC. Translation: CASSIDRRTAIYNEQFF. Together with reference TRBV19 and TRBJ2-1, the CDR3 gives the full variable domain: DGGITQSPKYLFRKEGQNVTLSCEQNLNHDAMYWYRQDPGQGLRLIYYSQIVNDFQKGDIAEGYSVSREKKESFPLTVTSAQKNPTAFYLCASSIDRRTAIYNEQFFGPGTRLTVL.

This clone is labeled medium-sized (0.01 to 0.1%). The chain links TRBV6-5 to TRBJ2-7; D not resolved. The CDR3 consists of 14 residues. Germline assignment: CDR1 MNHEY and CDR2 SVGAGI. Trimming left V 2 bases short and J 6 bases short, with 14 bases between. The DNA of the CDR3 is TGTGCCAGCAGTTACGCCGCGGAAATGGGCGAGCAGTACTTC. Translated: CASSYAAEMGEQYF.

This clone was recorded a few times. The junction differs from germline at one of its ends, possibly a read error. The V gene is TRBV28, the J gene TRBJ2-3; D gene uncertain. The germline CDR1 and CDR2 sequences are MDHEN and SYDVKM. The CDR3 totals 20 residues. The CDR3 DNA is TGTGCCAGCAGTTTAAGCCCTCGGTGGTTGGTGTTAATTAGCACGGATACGCAGTATTTT. This gives the protein CASSLSPRWLVLISTDTQYF.

This clone was observed at least ten times. The V and J genes are TRBV20-1 and TRBJ1-4; TRBD1 aligns across 10 bases. From germline, CDR1 is DFQATT and CDR2 SNEGSKA (reference sequence). Trimming took 2 bases from V and 8 from J; bases not matched to a gene: 5. This CDR3 contains 14 residues. The CDR3 reads CSARPRDRGEKLFF. The CDR3 DNA is TGCAGTGCTAGACCCCGGGACAGGGGAGAAAAACTGTTTTTT.

This clone showed up just a few times. V is TRBV2 and J is TRBJ2-7, with D maybe TRBD2 (6 bases). The CDR3 spans 13 residues. V lost 6 bases and J 7 bases, leaving 16 bases between the germline ends. Germline CDR1 and CDR2: SNHLY and FYNNEI. The CDR3 sequence is CASSPSVRGEQYF. The CDR3 DNA reads as TGTGCCAGCAGCCCGAGCGTACGGGGGGAGCAGTACTTC.